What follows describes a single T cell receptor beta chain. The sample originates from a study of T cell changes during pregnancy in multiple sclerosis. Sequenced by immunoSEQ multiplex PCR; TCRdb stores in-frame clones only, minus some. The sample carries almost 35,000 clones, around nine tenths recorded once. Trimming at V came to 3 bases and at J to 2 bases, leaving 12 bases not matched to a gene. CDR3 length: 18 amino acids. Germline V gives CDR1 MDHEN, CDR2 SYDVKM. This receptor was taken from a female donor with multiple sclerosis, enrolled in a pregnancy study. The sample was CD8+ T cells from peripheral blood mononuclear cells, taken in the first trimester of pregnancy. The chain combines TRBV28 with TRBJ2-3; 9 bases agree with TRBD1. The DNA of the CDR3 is TGTGCCAGCAGTTTTTATTTGGGGACAGGGAAGTACACAGATACGCAGTATTTT. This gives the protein CASSFYLGTGKYTDTQYF.